A single T cell receptor (beta chain) is shown here with its context. This entry is derived from a study of T cell changes during pregnancy in multiple sclerosis. Assay used: immunoSEQ multiplex PCR; TCRdb lists only in-frame clones, some missing. The sample lists around 130,000 clones, less than 97% occurring once. The CDR3 totals 16 residues. J lost 2 bases, V lost 0 bases, and 5 bases had no gene match. Germline V lookup: CDR1 MNHEY, CDR2 SVGAGI. The rearrangement links TRBV6-5 to TRBJ2-3; 7 bases fit TRBD2. The starting material was peripheral blood, obtained after pregnancy. The TCR comes from a female donor with multiple sclerosis, enrolled in a pregnancy study. This CDR3 reads CASSYSDGRSTDTQYF. The CDR3 DNA is TGTGCCAGCAGTTACTCGGACGGGAGGTCCACAGATACGCAGTATTTT.